These T cell receptor beta chains were read from a single sample in a study of T-cell reconstitution after alpha-beta-depleted transplantation in children. In TCRdb, the PCR reads were re-called with MiXCR into one record per CDR3 protein. There are 100,000 or so distinct CDR3 sequences in the sample; around a sixth occur only once, and about 20% lies in the top ten. Specimen: PBMCs, mostly from graft donor cells, collected 180 days after TCRalphabeta/CD19-depleted stem cell transplant. All receptors come from a male patient between 2 and 10 years old who had a stem cell transplant for acute lymphoblastic leukemia, so the T cells may come from the graft donor. The CDR3 runs from the conserved cysteine through the conserved F or W. Fields, in order: clone size, CDR3 length, J gene, V gene, D gene, CDR3 DNA, CDR3 protein. The D gene is left open where the match is weak. Not every row has a clone size; where given, it reads once, few, many or a size class.

size: NA; length: 18; J: TRBJ1-5; V: TRBV19; D: TRBD1; DNA: TGTGCCAGTAGTATCCCCCGGACAGGCGCCGGGGGCAATCAGCCCCAGCATTTT; CDR3: CASSIPRTGAGGNQPQHF
size: few; length: 15; J: TRBJ2-7; V: TRBV7-9; D: NA; DNA: TGTGCCAGCAGCCCCCGAGAAGGGGAGGCCTACGAGCAGTACTTC; CDR3: CASSPREGEAYEQYF
size: few; length: 13; J: TRBJ1-2; V: TRBV7-2; D: NA; DNA: TGTGCCAGCAGCTTACCGGTCCACGATGGCTACACCTTC; CDR3: CASSLPVHDGYTF
size: few; length: 13; J: TRBJ2-5; V: TRBV6-1; D: TRBD1; DNA: TGTGCCAGCAGTCAGGGGGTGGAAGAGACCCAGTACTTC; CDR3: CASSQGVEETQYF
size: many; length: 13; J: TRBJ2-1; V: TRBV4-2; D: NA; DNA: TGTGCCAGCAGCCAAGATCCCCTATATGAGCAGTTCTTC; CDR3: CASSQDPLYEQFF
size: NA; length: 14; J: TRBJ2-7; V: TRBV7-2; D: TRBD1; DNA: TGTGCCAGCAGCGTAATGACAGGGATCAACGAGCAGTACTTC; CDR3: CASSVMTGINEQYF
size: NA; length: 14; J: TRBJ1-2; V: TRBV7-9; D: NA; DNA: TGTGCCAGCAGCTTAGGCAGTACAGTTCATGGCTACACCTTC; CDR3: CASSLGSTVHGYTF
size: NA; length: 16; J: TRBJ1-5; V: TRBV21-1; D: NA; DNA: TGTGCCAGCAGCAAAATTTCTGGGCCAAGCAATCAGCCCCAGCATTTT; CDR3: CASSKISGPSNQPQHF
size: NA; length: 14; J: TRBJ1-5; V: TRBV28; D: NA; DNA: TGTGCCAGCAGCCCCCCGGGCATCACTCAGCCCCAGCATTTT; CDR3: CASSPPGITQPQHF
size: NA; length: 15; J: TRBJ2-2; V: TRBV7-9; D: TRBD1; DNA: TGTGCCAGCACTGAGGTCCAGGGGGACACCGGGGAGCTGTTTTTT; CDR3: CASTEVQGDTGELFF
size: few; length: 15; J: TRBJ2-2; V: TRBV2; D: TRBD1; DNA: TGTGCCAGCAGTAGGACAGGGACGAACACCGGGGAGCTGTTTTTT; CDR3: CASSRTGTNTGELFF
size: few; length: 12; J: TRBJ2-7; V: TRBV20-1; D: TRBD1; DNA: TGCAGTGCCCACAGGGGTACCTACGAGCAGTACTTC; CDR3: CSAHRGTYEQYF
size: many; length: 14; J: TRBJ2-2; V: TRBV5-1; D: NA; DNA: TGCGCCAGCAGCTCAACAGCGAACACCGGGGAGCTGTTTTTT; CDR3: CASSSTANTGELFF
size: NA; length: 16; J: TRBJ1-2; V: TRBV10-3; D: NA; DNA: TGTGCCATAGTAGGACAGCGGGAGGATGAGAACTATGGCTACACCTTC; CDR3: CAIVGQREDENYGYTF
size: few; length: 14; J: TRBJ2-3; V: TRBV7-6; D: NA; DNA: TGTGCCAGCAGCAGGACAGCTAGCACAGATACGCAGTATTTT; CDR3: CASSRTASTDTQYF
size: few; length: 11; J: TRBJ2-1; V: TRBV2; D: NA; DNA: TGTGCCAGCGGGGCATACAATGAGCAGTTCTTC; CDR3: CASGAYNEQFF
size: NA; length: 18; J: TRBJ1-5; V: TRBV7-6; D: NA; DNA: TGTGCCAGCAGCTTAGCGTTGGGCCCCGCCCCACTCAATCAGCCCCAGCATTTT; CDR3: CASSLALGPAPLNQPQHF
size: many; length: 13; J: TRBJ2-7; V: TRBV29-1; D: NA; DNA: TGCAGCGTTGAAGATGGGCCCTCCCCGGAGCAGTACTTC; CDR3: CSVEDGPSPEQYF
size: few; length: 16; J: TRBJ2-3; V: TRBV6-2/TRBV6-3; D: NA; DNA: TGTGCCAGCAGTTACTCCGCGGGGACTAGCACAGATACGCAGTATTTT; CDR3: CASSYSAGTSTDTQYF
size: few; length: 14; J: TRBJ2-7; V: TRBV20-1; D: TRBD2; DNA: TGCAGTGGTTCCCTAGCGGCCAGCTCCTACGAGCAGTACTTC; CDR3: CSGSLAASSYEQYF
size: many; length: 15; J: TRBJ2-1; V: TRBV29-1; D: TRBD1; DNA: TGCAGCGGAAAAGATACAGGGGCGGATTGGAATGAGCAGTTCTTC; CDR3: CSGKDTGADWNEQFF
size: few; length: 17; J: TRBJ2-5; V: TRBV7-9; D: NA; DNA: TGTGCCAGCAGCTTAGCGGGGACACCGTACTCCCAAGAGACCCAGTACTTC; CDR3: CASSLAGTPYSQETQYF
size: few; length: 14; J: TRBJ2-1; V: TRBV20-1; D: TRBD2; DNA: TGCAGTGCCAAAAGCGGGGGGGCCTCAGTCGAGCAGTTCTTC; CDR3: CSAKSGGASVEQFF
size: NA; length: 13; J: TRBJ2-1; V: TRBV5-1; D: TRBD1; DNA: TGCGCCAGCAGCTTACCCGACCCGGGACAGGATTTCTTC; CDR3: CASSLPDPGQDFF
size: NA; length: 17; J: TRBJ2-7; V: TRBV9; D: NA; DNA: TGTGCCAGCAGCGTAGAAGGGAACGGGGGCCTGTCCTACGAGCAGTACTTC; CDR3: CASSVEGNGGLSYEQYF
size: NA; length: 15; J: TRBJ2-5; V: TRBV27; D: NA; DNA: TGTGCCAGCAGTTTATATCGGGGCAGAGAGGAGACCCAGTACTTC; CDR3: CASSLYRGREETQYF
size: few; length: 15; J: TRBJ1-1; V: TRBV27; D: NA; DNA: TGTGCCAGCAGTTTACTACCGCGCCCCGTCACTGAAGCTTTCTTT; CDR3: CASSLLPRPVTEAFF
size: NA; length: 15; J: TRBJ1-5; V: TRBV6-1; D: TRBD1; DNA: TGTGCCAGCAGCCGAACCGGGACAGGGATCCAGCCCCAGCATTTT; CDR3: CASSRTGTGIQPQHF
size: many; length: 15; J: TRBJ2-4; V: TRBV3-1; D: NA; DNA: TGTGCCAGCAGCCCTCCGGGGGCACCCCCGTACATTCAGTACTTC; CDR3: CASSPPGAPPYIQYF
size: NA; length: 13; J: TRBJ1-2; V: TRBV5-1; D: NA; DNA: TGCGCCAGCAGCTTGGGGTGGCAAGGTGGCTACACCTTC; CDR3: CASSLGWQGGYTF
size: few; length: 13; J: TRBJ2-1; V: TRBV7-2; D: NA; DNA: TGTGCCAGCAGCTCCGAGGGGAGTGTTGAGCAGTTCTTC; CDR3: CASSSEGSVEQFF
size: NA; length: 16; J: TRBJ1-5; V: TRBV20-1; D: NA; DNA: TGCAGTGCCCGCAGAGGGGGGAGGGCGAGCAATCAGCCCCAGCATTTT; CDR3: CSARRGGRASNQPQHF
size: NA; length: 18; J: TRBJ1-1; V: TRBV5-1; D: NA; DNA: TGCGCCAGCAGCTTGGTTCGGCAGGGGCCGAGGAGCAAAACTGAAGCTTTCTTT; CDR3: CASSLVRQGPRSKTEAFF
size: few; length: 15; J: TRBJ1-3; V: TRBV7-6; D: TRBD1; DNA: TGTGCCAGCAGCTCACACAGGGGGCGAGTCAACACCATATATTTT; CDR3: CASSSHRGRVNTIYF
size: NA; length: 12; J: TRBJ1-1; V: TRBV28; D: NA; DNA: TGTGCCAGCAGTCGCTATGGCACTGAAGCTTTCTTT; CDR3: CASSRYGTEAFF
size: few; length: 14; J: TRBJ2-3; V: TRBV7-9; D: NA; DNA: TGTGCCAGCAGCATAGTCGGCACGCGCCATACGCAGTATTTT; CDR3: CASSIVGTRHTQYF
size: few; length: 15; J: TRBJ2-2; V: TRBV5-5; D: NA; DNA: TGTGCCAGCAGCTTGTACTGGATGAACACCGGGGAGCTGTTTTTT; CDR3: CASSLYWMNTGELFF
size: many; length: 15; J: TRBJ2-1; V: TRBV7-9; D: TRBD1; DNA: TGTGCCAGCAGCTTAGCGAGGACAGGGGGGAATGAGCAGTTCTTC; CDR3: CASSLARTGGNEQFF
size: few; length: 11; J: TRBJ2-2; V: TRBV11-2; D: NA; DNA: TGTGCCAGCATCCAGGCCGGGGAGCTGTTTTTT; CDR3: CASIQAGELFF
size: NA; length: 16; J: TRBJ2-7; V: TRBV18; D: NA; DNA: TGTGCCAGCTCCCCCAAAAGGGGGGAGGATTCGTACGAGCAGTACTTC; CDR3: CASSPKRGEDSYEQYF
size: many; length: 16; J: TRBJ2-3; V: TRBV18; D: NA; DNA: TGTGCCAGCTCCTTACAACAAGGGTCTAGCACAGATACGCAGTATTTT; CDR3: CASSLQQGSSTDTQYF
size: many; length: 13; J: TRBJ2-4; V: TRBV7-6; D: NA; DNA: TGTGCCAGCAGTCTCGAGTTTGGGGACATTCAGTACTTC; CDR3: CASSLEFGDIQYF
size: few; length: 14; J: TRBJ2-7; V: TRBV5-4; D: NA; DNA: TGTGCCAGCAGCTTGATGCAGGGGACCTACGAGCAGTACTTC; CDR3: CASSLMQGTYEQYF
size: NA; length: 15; J: TRBJ2-1; V: TRBV12-3/TRBV12-4; D: NA; DNA: TGTGCCAGCAGTTTACTAGGGGGGGGCTACAATGAGCAGTTCTTC; CDR3: CASSLLGGGYNEQFF
size: few; length: 17; J: TRBJ2-7; V: TRBV4-2; D: NA; DNA: TGTGCCAGCAGCCAAGACTTCTGGGCGGGCCAAGCCTACGAGCAGTACTTC; CDR3: CASSQDFWAGQAYEQYF
size: NA; length: 16; J: TRBJ1-3; V: TRBV5-1; D: NA; DNA: TGCGCCAGCAGCTTGACGGCCGACCCCCCTGGAAACACCATATATTTT; CDR3: CASSLTADPPGNTIYF
size: few; length: 13; J: TRBJ1-1; V: TRBV5-1; D: NA; DNA: TGCGCCAGCAGCTTGGCAGGGAACACTGAAGCTTTCTTT; CDR3: CASSLAGNTEAFF
size: NA; length: 14; J: TRBJ2-3; V: TRBV2; D: TRBD2; DNA: TGTGCCAGGGGAATTACTAGCGGGGAAGATACGCAGTATTTT; CDR3: CARGITSGEDTQYF
size: few; length: 12; J: TRBJ2-7; V: TRBV5-1; D: NA; DNA: TGCGCCAGCAGCTTGGACAGGGAGCGGCAGTACTTC; CDR3: CASSLDRERQYF
size: NA; length: 12; J: TRBJ1-5; V: TRBV29-1; D: NA; DNA: TGCAGCGTTGGGACAGCTAATCAGCCCCAGCATTTT; CDR3: CSVGTANQPQHF
size: NA; length: 13; J: TRBJ2-7; V: TRBV7-2; D: NA; DNA: TGTGCCAGCAGCTTAGTACGGCCCGACGAGCAGTACTTC; CDR3: CASSLVRPDEQYF
size: many; length: 14; J: TRBJ1-5; V: TRBV7-6; D: TRBD1; DNA: TGTGCCAGCAGCTTAGAAGGGACAGATGAGCCCCAGCATTTT; CDR3: CASSLEGTDEPQHF
size: NA; length: 12; J: TRBJ1-1; V: TRBV29-1; D: TRBD1; DNA: TGCAGCGCTAGGACAGGAGACCCTGAAGCTTTCTTT; CDR3: CSARTGDPEAFF
size: NA; length: 13; J: TRBJ1-2; V: TRBV10-3; D: NA; DNA: TGTGCCATCAGGACTGGACAGTCCTATGGCTACACCTTC; CDR3: CAIRTGQSYGYTF
size: few; length: 15; J: TRBJ2-5; V: TRBV9; D: TRBD2; DNA: TGTGCCAGCAGCCGACAGCGGGGGGGCCAAGAGACCCAGTACTTC; CDR3: CASSRQRGGQETQYF
size: many; length: 14; J: TRBJ2-5; V: TRBV5-1; D: TRBD2; DNA: TGCGCCAGCAGCCCGACTAGCCCCAAGAAGACCCAGTACTTC; CDR3: CASSPTSPKKTQYF
size: NA; length: 11; J: TRBJ2-1; V: TRBV29-1; D: TRBD1; DNA: TGCAGCGTTGAAGTGTCGGGACAGGGGATCTTC; CDR3: CSVEVSGQGIF
size: few; length: 13; J: TRBJ2-3; V: TRBV2; D: TRBD2; DNA: TGTGCCAGCAGTGAGGATAGCGGGTATACGCAGTATTTT; CDR3: CASSEDSGYTQYF
size: few; length: 13; J: TRBJ1-3; V: TRBV20-1; D: NA; DNA: TGCAGTGCTACAGGGAACTCTGGAAACACCATATATTTT; CDR3: CSATGNSGNTIYF
size: few; length: 14; J: TRBJ2-5; V: TRBV5-6; D: TRBD2; DNA: TGTGCCAGCAGCTTGGGCCTAGCGGGAGAGACCCAGTACTTC; CDR3: CASSLGLAGETQYF